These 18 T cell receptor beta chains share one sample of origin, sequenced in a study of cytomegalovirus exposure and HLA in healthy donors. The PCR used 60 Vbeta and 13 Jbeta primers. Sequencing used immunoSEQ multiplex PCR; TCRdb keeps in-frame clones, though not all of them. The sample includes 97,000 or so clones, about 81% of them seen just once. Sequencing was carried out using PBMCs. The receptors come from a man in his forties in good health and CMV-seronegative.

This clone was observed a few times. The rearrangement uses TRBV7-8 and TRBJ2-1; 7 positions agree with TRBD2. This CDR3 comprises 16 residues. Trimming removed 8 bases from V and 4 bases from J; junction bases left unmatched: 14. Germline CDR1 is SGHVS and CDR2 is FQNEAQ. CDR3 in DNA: TGTGCCAGCCGGCAGCGGGGAGCATCCTATTACAATGAGCAGTTCTTC. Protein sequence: CASRQRGASYYNEQFF.

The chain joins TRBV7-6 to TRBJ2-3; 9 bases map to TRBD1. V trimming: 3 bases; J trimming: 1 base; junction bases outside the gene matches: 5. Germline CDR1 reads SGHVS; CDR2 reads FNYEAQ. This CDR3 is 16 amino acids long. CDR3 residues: CASSLTGGPGTDTQYF. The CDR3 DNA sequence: TGTGCCAGCAGCTTGACAGGGGGGCCCGGCACAGATACGCAGTATTTT.

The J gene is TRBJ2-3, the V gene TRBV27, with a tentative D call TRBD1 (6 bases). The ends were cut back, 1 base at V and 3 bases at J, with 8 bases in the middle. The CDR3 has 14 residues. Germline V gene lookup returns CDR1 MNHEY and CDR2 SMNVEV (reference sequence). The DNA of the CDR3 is TGTGCCAGCAGTTTATTGGGGGCTACAGATACGCAGTATTTT. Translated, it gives CASSLLGATDTQYF.

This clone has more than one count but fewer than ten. CDR3 protein: CASSPRQGNTIYF. CDR3 in DNA: TGTGCCAGCAGCCCCCGACAGGGGAACACCATATATTTT. The rearrangement links TRBV5-5 to TRBJ1-3, with 8 bases that match TRBD1. V was clipped by 4 bases and J by 7 bases; unmatched bases: 4. The CDR3 covers 13 residues. The germline V gene encodes CDR1 SGHKS and CDR2 YYEKEE (reference sequence).

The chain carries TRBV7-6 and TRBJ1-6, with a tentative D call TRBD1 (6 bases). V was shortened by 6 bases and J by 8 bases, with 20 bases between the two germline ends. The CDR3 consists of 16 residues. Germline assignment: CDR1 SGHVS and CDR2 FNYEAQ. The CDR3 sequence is CASRLNGEGVYSPLHF. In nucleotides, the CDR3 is TGTGCCAGCAGGCTAAATGGAGAGGGGGTATATTCACCCCTCCACTTT.

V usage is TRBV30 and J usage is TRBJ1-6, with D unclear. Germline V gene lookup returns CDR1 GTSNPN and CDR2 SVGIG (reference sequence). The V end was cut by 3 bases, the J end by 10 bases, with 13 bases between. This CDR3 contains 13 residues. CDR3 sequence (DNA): TGTGCCTGGAGGGACCCCGGGAACTCACCCCTCCACTTT. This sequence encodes CAWRDPGNSPLHF.

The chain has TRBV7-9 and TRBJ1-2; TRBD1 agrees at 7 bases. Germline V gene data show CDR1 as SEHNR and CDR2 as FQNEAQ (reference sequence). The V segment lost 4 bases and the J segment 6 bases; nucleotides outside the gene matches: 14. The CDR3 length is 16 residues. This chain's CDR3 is CASSYREGQPLNGYTF. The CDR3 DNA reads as TGTGCCAGCAGCTACCGCGAGGGACAGCCATTAAATGGCTACACCTTC.

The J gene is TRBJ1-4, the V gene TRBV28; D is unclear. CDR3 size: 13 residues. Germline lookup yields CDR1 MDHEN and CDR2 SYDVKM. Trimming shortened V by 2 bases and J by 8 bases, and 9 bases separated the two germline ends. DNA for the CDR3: TGTGCCAGCAGTTTAGTGCGGGGAGAAAAACTGTTTTTT. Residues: CASSLVRGEKLFF.

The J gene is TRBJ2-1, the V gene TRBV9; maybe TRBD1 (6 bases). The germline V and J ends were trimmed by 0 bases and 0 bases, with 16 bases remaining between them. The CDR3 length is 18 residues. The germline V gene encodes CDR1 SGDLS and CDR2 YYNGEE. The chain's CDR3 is CASSVGQDSGSSYNEQFF. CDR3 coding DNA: TGTGCCAGCAGCGTAGGTCAGGACAGTGGTAGCTCCTACAATGAGCAGTTCTTC.

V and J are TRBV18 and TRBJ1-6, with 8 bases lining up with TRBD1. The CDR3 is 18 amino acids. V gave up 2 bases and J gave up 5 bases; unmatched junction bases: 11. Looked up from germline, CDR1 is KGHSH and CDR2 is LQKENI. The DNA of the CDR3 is TGTGCCAGCTCACCAATCCCAGGGACAGGATCTCATAATTCACCCCTCCACTTT. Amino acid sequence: CASSPIPGTGSHNSPLHF.

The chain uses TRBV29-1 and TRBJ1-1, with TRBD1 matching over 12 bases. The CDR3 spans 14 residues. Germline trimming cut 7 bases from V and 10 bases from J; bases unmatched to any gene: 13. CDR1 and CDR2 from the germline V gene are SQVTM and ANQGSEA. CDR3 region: CSAQNRDRGRRAFF. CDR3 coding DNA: TGCAGCGCTCAGAACCGGGACAGGGGGCGGCGAGCTTTCTTT.

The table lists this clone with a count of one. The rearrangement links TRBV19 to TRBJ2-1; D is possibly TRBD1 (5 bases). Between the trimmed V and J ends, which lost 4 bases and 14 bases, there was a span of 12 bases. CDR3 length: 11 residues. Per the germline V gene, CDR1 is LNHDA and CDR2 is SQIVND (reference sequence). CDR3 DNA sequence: TGTGCCAGTAGTACCGGACAAAAGAAGTTCTTC. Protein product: CASSTGQKKFF.

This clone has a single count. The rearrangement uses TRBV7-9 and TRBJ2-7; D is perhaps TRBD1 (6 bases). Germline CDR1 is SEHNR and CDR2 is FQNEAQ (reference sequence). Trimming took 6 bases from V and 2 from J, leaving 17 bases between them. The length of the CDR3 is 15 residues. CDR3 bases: TGTGCCAGCAGAGACCGGGACACCACAACCTACGAGCAGTACTTC. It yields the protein CASRDRDTTTYEQYF. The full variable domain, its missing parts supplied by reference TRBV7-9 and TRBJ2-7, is DTGVSQNPRHKITKRGQNVTFRCDPISEHNRLYWYRQTLGQGPEFLTYFQNEAQLEKSRLLSDRFSAERPKGSFSTLEIQRTEQGDSAMYLCASRDRDTTTYEQYFGPGTRLTVT.

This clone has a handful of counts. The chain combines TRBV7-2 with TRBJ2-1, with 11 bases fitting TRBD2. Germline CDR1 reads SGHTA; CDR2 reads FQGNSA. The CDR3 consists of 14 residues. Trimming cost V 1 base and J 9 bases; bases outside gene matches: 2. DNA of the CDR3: TGTGCCAGCAGCTTAGTCGGGACTAGCGGTGAGCAGTTCTTC. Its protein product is CASSLVGTSGEQFF.

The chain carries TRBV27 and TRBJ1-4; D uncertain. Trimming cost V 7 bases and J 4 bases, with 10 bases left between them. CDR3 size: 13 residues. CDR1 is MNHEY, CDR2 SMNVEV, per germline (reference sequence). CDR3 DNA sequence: TGTGCCAGCAAGCGCCGGATTAATGAAAAACTGTTTTTT. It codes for CASKRRINEKLFF.

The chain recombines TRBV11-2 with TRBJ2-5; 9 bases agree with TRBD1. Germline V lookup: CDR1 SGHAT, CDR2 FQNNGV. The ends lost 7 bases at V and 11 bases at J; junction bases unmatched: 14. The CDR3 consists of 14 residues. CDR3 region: CASTRDRVSTEQYF. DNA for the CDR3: TGTGCCAGCACCAGGGACAGGGTGTCGACTGAGCAGTACTTC.

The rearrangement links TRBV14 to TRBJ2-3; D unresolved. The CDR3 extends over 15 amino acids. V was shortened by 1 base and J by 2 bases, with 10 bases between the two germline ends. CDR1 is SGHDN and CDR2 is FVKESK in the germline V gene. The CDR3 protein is CASSQGRFPTDTQYF. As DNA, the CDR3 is TGTGCCAGCAGCCAAGGCAGGTTCCCCACAGATACGCAGTATTTT.

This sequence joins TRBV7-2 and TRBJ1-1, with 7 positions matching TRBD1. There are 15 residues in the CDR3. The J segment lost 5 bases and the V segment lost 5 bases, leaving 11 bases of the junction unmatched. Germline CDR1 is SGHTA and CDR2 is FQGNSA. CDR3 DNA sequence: TGTGCCAGCAGCATCCCTCGACAGGGCGGGACTGAAGCTTTCTTT. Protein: CASSIPRQGGTEAFF. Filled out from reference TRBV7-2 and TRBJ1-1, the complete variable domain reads GAGVSQSPSNKVTEKGKDVELRCDPISGHTALYWYRQSLGQGLEFLIYFQGNSAPDKSGLPSDRFSAERTGGSVSTLTIQRTQQEDSAVYLCASSIPRQGGTEAFFGQGTRLTVV.